This passage covers 13 T cell receptor beta chains from one sample sequenced in a study of breast tumors, draining lymph nodes, adjacent tissues (dated by TCRdb to the mid-2010s). The lymph node samples were taken from the axillary draining lymph nodes of breast cancer patients. Receptor libraries were prepared by multiplex PCR. The run used an Illumina HiSeq 2000. TCRdb redid the processing of the public reads, applying fastp at Q25 and MiXCR, and retained in-frame beta chains. When rows share a CDR3 protein, they turn into one entry using the most common DNA and genes. For this sample there are approximately 250,000 distinct CDR3 sequences; less than 40% appear just once. The ten largest clones capture approximately 3.6% of the sample. Sequenced material: axillary lymph node tissue. All receptors come from a female donor with breast cancer. Some clones in this sample may be carry-over from other donors' samples.

This clonotype was counted ten times or more. The V gene is TRBV7-9, the J gene TRBJ2-1; D remains unclear. Germline V gene sequence: CDR1 SEHNR, CDR2 FQNEAQ (reference sequence). The ends were cut back, 5 bases at V and 3 bases at J, with 11 bases in the middle. The CDR3 extends over 14 amino acids. CDR3 sequence: CASSVNGFYNEQFF. In nucleotides, the CDR3 is TGTGCCAGCAGCGTCAATGGTTTCTACAATGAGCAGTTCTTC.

This clonotype was detected a few times. This rearrangement joins TRBV3-1 to TRBJ2-1; D possibly matches TRBD1 or TRBD2 (5 bases each). V was pared by 4 bases and J by 8 bases, with 18 bases between. CDR3 size: 15 residues. CDR1 is LGHDT, CDR2 YNNKEL, per germline (reference sequence). The CDR3 sequence: CASSLRKGLAHEQFF. CDR3 coding DNA: TGTGCCAGCAGCCTGAGGAAGGGGCTAGCACATGAGCAGTTCTTC.

V usage is TRBV18 and J usage is TRBJ2-2; D might be TRBD2 (6 bases). The germline CDR1 and CDR2 sequences are KGHSH and LQKENI. V was clipped by 6 bases and J by 4 bases, with 9 bases between them. This CDR3 comprises 13 residues. DNA of the CDR3: TGTGCCAGCTCGGGGGGACCCACCGGGGAGCTGTTTTTT. Amino acid sequence: CASSGGPTGELFF.

There are many counts of this clonotype. V usage is TRBV19 and J usage is TRBJ1-6; TRBD1 matches 8 bases. The junction had 6 bases not matched to a gene; V was cut back by 7 bases and J by 4 bases. The CDR3 extends over 15 amino acids. Germline CDR1 is LNHDA and CDR2 is SQIVND (reference sequence). CDR3 residues: CASTTTGVYNSPLHF. In DNA, the CDR3 is TGTGCCAGTACCACGACAGGGGTTTATAATTCACCCCTCCACTTT.

Concerning this clonotype: A much larger clone sits a single nucleotide away, making a read error possible. The V gene is TRBV12-3 or TRBV12-4, the J gene TRBJ2-2; 9 bases fit TRBD1. This CDR3 is built from 16 residues. Unmatched junction bases numbered 5, after V lost 3 bases and J lost 3 bases. CDR3 bases: TGTGCCAGCAGTTTCGGTGGACAGGGGTACACCGGGGAGCTGTTTTTT. Its protein product is CASSFGGQGYTGELFF.

This chain uses TRBV2 with TRBJ2-7; tentative D call: TRBD1 (5 bases). Germline CDR1 SNHLY, CDR2 FYNNEI. The V gene lost 7 bases and the J gene lost 3 bases, with 16 bases spanning the gap. This CDR3 spans 14 amino acids. The CDR3 reads CASTQNRQNYEQYF. The CDR3 nucleotides read TGTGCCAGCACTCAAAACCGACAGAACTACGAGCAGTACTTC. The full variable domain, rest sourced from reference TRBV2 and TRBJ2-7, is EPEVTQTPSHQVTQMGQEVILRCVPISNHLYFYWYRQILGQKVEFLVSFYNNEISEKSEIFDDQFSVERPDGSNFTLKIRSTKLEDSAMYFCASTQNRQNYEQYFGPGTRLTVT.

In this sample, this clonotype turned up many times. The chain joins TRBV4-1 to TRBJ2-3; D uncertain. The CDR3 has 13 residues. CDR1 MGHRA and CDR2 YSYEKL come from the germline V gene. V lost 0 bases and J 4 bases, leaving 5 bases between the germline ends. The CDR3 protein is CASSQDRPDTQYF. CDR3 in DNA: TGCGCCAGCAGCCAAGATCGGCCAGATACGCAGTATTTT.

As regards this clonotype: This clone may be a read error of a much larger clone one base away. V and J are TRBV20-1 and TRBJ1-2; a possible D gene is TRBD1 (6 bases). The CDR3 length is 14 residues. Germline CDR1 reads DFQATT; CDR2 reads SNEGSKA (reference sequence). Trimming took 0 bases from V and 7 from J, leaving 15 bases between them. The CDR3 loop reads CSARDHRGNSGYTF. The DNA for the CDR3 is TGCAGTGCTAGAGATCATAGGGGGAATTCTGGCTACACCTTC.

At least ten counts were recorded for this clonotype. The chain employs TRBV2 and TRBJ1-2, with a tentative D call TRBD1 (5 bases). The CDR3 loop spans 13 amino acids. Germline values: CDR1 SNHLY, CDR2 FYNNEI. Trimming cost V 7 bases and J 7 bases, with 16 bases left between them. The CDR3: CASTRTGGVGYTF. CDR3 DNA sequence: TGTGCCAGCACTAGGACCGGGGGAGTTGGCTACACCTTC.

Details on this clonotype: One base away lies a much larger clone, so this may be a sequencing read error. The chain employs TRBV9 and TRBJ2-5; 10 bases fit TRBD2. The CDR3 consists of 15 residues. Per the germline V gene, CDR1 is SGDLS and CDR2 is YYNGEE. The CDR3 loop is CASSGGTSAQETPYF. The CDR3 DNA sequence: TGTGCCAGCAGCGGTGGGACTAGCGCCCAAGAGACCCCGTACTTC. Variable domain in full (rest from reference TRBV9 and TRBJ2-5): DSGVTQTPKHLITATGQRVTLRCSPRSGDLSVYWYQQSLDQGLQFLIQYYNGEERAKGNILERFSAQQFPDLHSELNLSSLELGDSALYFCASSGGTSAQETPYFGPGTRLLVL.

This clonotype has ten or more counts. The chain combines TRBV7-2 with TRBJ1-2; tentatively, D is TRBD1 (5 bases). Germline CDR1 is SGHTA and CDR2 is FQGNSA. V was pared by 5 bases and J by 8 bases, with 21 bases between. The length of the CDR3 is 15 residues. The CDR3 region has the DNA TGTGCCAGCAGCGTAACCAGCGGGACTCTGGGGGGCTACACCTTC. It is translated as CASSVTSGTLGGYTF.

This clonotype was counted only a few times. This chain joins TRBV19 and TRBJ2-5, with a weak D call TRBD1 (6 bases). Deletions cut 5 bases from V and 0 bases from J, with 16 bases between. Germline V gene data show CDR1 as LNHDA and CDR2 as SQIVND (reference sequence). The CDR3 is 16 amino acids. The CDR3 loop is CASSSILRDNQETQYF. CDR3 nucleotide sequence: TGTGCCAGTAGTTCGATTCTCCGGGACAACCAAGAGACCCAGTACTTC. The variable domain in full, completed from reference TRBV19 and TRBJ2-5, reads DGGITQSPKYLFRKEGQNVTLSCEQNLNHDAMYWYRQDPGQGLRLIYYSQIVNDFQKGDIAEGYSVSREKKESFPLTVTSAQKNPTAFYLCASSSILRDNQETQYFGPGTRLLVL.

This clonotype was counted at least ten times. This rearrangement joins TRBV15 to TRBJ2-7; tentative D call: TRBD2 (7 bases). The germline CDR1 and CDR2 sequences are LNHNV and YYDKDF (reference sequence). The CDR3 extends over 16 amino acids. The V gene lost 1 base and the J gene lost 4 bases, with 17 bases spanning the gap. This chain's CDR3 is CATSRAHGGQGYEQYF. CDR3 coding DNA: TGTGCCACCAGCAGAGCCCACGGGGGGCAAGGGTACGAGCAGTACTTC.